This record concerns one TCR beta chain sequence. These data come from a study of OX40 agonist ivuxolimab in advanced cancers. Trimming shortened V by 3 bases and J by 2 bases, and 11 bases separated the two germline ends. Germline-derived CDR1 and CDR2 are SGHAT and FQDESV (reference sequence). The CDR3 spans 14 residues. Using immunoSEQ multiplex PCR, the repertoire was profiled, and TCRdb retains in-frame clones only, with some absent. The table includes more than 85,000 clones, 75% to 95% detected once. The source material was CD4+ or CD8+ T cells sorted from blood, sampled in a trial of the OX40 agonist ivuxolimab. The chain recombines TRBV11-1 with TRBJ2-7; D might be TRBD2 (5 bases). The receptor was isolated from an adult with an advanced solid tumor such as melanoma, head and neck, liver or kidney cancer. CDR3 bases: TGTGCCAGCAGCTTCGGACTGCGGACCTACGAGCAGTACTTC. The encoded protein is CASSFGLRTYEQYF. The full variable domain, completed using reference TRBV11-1 and TRBJ2-7, is EAEVAQSPRYKITEKSQAVAFWCDPISGHATLYWYRQILGQGPELLVQFQDESVVDDSQLPKDRFSAERLKGVDSTLKIQPAELGDSAMYLCASSFGLRTYEQYFGPGTRLTVT.